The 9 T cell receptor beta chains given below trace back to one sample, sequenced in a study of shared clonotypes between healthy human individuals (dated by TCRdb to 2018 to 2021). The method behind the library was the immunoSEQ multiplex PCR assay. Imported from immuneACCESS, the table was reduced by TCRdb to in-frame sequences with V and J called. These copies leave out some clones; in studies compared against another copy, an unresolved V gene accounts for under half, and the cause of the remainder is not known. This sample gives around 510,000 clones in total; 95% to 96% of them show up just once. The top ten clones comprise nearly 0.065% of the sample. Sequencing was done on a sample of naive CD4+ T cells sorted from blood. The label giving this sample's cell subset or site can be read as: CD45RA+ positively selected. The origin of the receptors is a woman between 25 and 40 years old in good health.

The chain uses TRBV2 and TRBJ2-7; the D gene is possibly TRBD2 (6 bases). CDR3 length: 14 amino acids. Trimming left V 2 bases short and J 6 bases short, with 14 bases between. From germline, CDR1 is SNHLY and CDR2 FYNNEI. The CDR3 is CASSELEGMSEQYF. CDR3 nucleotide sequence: TGTGCCAGCAGTGAATTGGAGGGTATGAGCGAGCAGTACTTC.

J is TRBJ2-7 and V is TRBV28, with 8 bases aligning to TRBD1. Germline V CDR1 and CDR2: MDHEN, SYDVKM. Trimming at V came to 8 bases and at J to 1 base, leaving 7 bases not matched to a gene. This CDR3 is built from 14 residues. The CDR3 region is CASCTRTGSYEQYF. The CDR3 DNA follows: TGTGCCAGCTGCACGCGGACAGGGTCCTACGAGCAGTACTTC.

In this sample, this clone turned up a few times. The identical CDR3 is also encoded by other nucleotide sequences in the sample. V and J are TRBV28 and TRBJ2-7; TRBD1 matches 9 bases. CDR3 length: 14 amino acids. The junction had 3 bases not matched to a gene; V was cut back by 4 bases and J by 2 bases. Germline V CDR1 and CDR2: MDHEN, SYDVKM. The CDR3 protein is CASSSGQGTYEQYF. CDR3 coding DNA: TGTGCCAGCAGTTCGGGACAGGGAACCTACGAGCAGTACTTC.

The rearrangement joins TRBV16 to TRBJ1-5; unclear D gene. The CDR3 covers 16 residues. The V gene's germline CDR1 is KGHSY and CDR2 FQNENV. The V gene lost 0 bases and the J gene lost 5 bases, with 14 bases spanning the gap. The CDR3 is CASSQSKGSNYQPQHF. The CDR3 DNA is TGTGCCAGCAGCCAATCGAAAGGCAGCAACTATCAGCCCCAGCATTTT.

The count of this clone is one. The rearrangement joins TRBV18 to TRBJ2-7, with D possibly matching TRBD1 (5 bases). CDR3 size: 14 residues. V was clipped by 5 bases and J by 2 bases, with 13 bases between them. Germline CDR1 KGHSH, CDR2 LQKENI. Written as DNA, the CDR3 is TGTGCCAGCTCAAAAGGGGCGCTCGCCTACGAGCAGTACTTC. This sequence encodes CASSKGALAYEQYF.

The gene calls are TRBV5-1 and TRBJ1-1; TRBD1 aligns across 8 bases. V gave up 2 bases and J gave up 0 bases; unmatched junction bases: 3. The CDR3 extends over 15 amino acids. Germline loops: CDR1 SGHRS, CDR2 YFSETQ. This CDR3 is CASSLGTGLNTEAFF. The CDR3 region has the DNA TGCGCCAGCAGCTTAGGGACAGGTTTGAACACTGAAGCTTTCTTT.

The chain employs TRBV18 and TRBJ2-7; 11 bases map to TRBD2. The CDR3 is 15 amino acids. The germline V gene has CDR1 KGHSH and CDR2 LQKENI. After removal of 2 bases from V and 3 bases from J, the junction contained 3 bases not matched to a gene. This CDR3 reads CASSPAGLAGYEQYF. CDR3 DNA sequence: TGTGCCAGCTCACCAGCTGGACTAGCGGGCTACGAGCAGTACTTC. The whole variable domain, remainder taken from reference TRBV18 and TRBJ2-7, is NAGVMQNPRHLVRRRGQEARLRCSPMKGHSHVYWYRQLPEEGLKFMVYLQKENIIDESGMPKERFSAEFPKEGPSILRIQQVVRGDSAAYFCASSPAGLAGYEQYFGPGTRLTVT.

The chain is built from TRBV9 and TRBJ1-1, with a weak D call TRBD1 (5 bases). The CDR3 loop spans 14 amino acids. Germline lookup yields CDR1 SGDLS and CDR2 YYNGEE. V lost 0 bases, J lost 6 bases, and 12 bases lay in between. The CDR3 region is CASSVAGENPEAFF. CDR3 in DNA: TGTGCCAGCAGCGTAGCGGGGGAGAATCCTGAAGCTTTCTTT.

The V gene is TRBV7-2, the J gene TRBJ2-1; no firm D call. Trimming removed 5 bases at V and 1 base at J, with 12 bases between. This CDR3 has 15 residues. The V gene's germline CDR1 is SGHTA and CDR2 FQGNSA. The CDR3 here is CASSRTANSYNEQFF. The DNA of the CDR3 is TGTGCCAGCAGCAGGACGGCAAATTCCTACAATGAGCAGTTCTTC. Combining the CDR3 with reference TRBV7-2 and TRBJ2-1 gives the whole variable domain GAGVSQSPSNKVTEKGKDVELRCDPISGHTALYWYRQSLGQGLEFLIYFQGNSAPDKSGLPSDRFSAERTGGSVSTLTIQRTQQEDSAVYLCASSRTANSYNEQFFGPGTRLTVL.